The T cell receptor (beta chain) described here comes from a study of graft-versus-host responses after intestinal transplantation. Study background: Every transplant recipient was induced with anti-thymocyte globulin, then maintained on tacrolimus and steroids for about 3 years. General study results and limits: Allograft clonal ratios (graft-versus-host to host-versus-graft) were high in patients who had graft-donor T cell macrochimerism.

Clones were read by immunoSEQ multiplex PCR, and TCRdb kept only the in-frame ones, dropping some. Among tens of thousands of clones listed, 75% to 95% were seen once. Trimming stripped 4 bases from V and 0 bases from J, with 6 bases between. The CDR3 extends over 13 amino acids. Looked up from germline, CDR1 is MNHEY and CDR2 is SMNVEV (reference sequence). Regarding this clone: Its antigen remains unknown.

V usage is TRBV27 and J usage is TRBJ1-1, with D possibly matching TRBD1 (5 bases). Source: unstimulated CD8+ T cells sorted from spleen or lymph node cells, taken before transplant. The TCR was taken from a human donor who was the organ donor for an intestinal transplant. The CDR3 region has the DNA TGTGCCAGCAGTTCGACAGTGAACACTGAAGCTTTCTTT. Amino acids: CASSSTVNTEAFF.